Below are 20 T cell receptor beta chains sequenced from a single sample in a study of blood T cells in healthy people across ages. Primers used in a second PCR of roughly 6 to 12 cycles were a sample-barcoded 5' primer and a J-beta primer mix. MiXCR, applied by TCRdb to the 5' RACE reads, yields one record per CDR3 protein. Of around 1,800,000 distinct CDR3 sequences listed, about two fifths are singletons. What was sequenced was blood. The receptors shown here come from a human donor in good health.

The J gene is TRBJ1-2, the V gene TRBV13; perhaps TRBD1 as D (6 bases). This CDR3 is 16 amino acids long. Germline assignment: CDR1 PRHDT and CDR2 FYEKMQ (reference sequence). V dropped 5 bases and J dropped 4 bases, with 20 bases sitting between them. CDR3 amino acids: CASSPSVLGAGYGYTF. CDR3 nucleotide sequence: TGTGCCAGCAGCCCCTCCGTTCTGGGGGCCGGCTATGGCTACACCTTC.

This clonotype was counted a few times. The J gene is TRBJ2-3, the V gene TRBV12-3 or TRBV12-4; D is unresolved. Trimming pared 6 bases from V and 5 bases from J, leaving 15 bases between. CDR3 length: 14 residues. The DNA of the CDR3 is TGTGCCAGCAGCCCTACTTCGAGGAGAGATACGCAGTATTTT. It is translated as CASSPTSRRDTQYF.

The genes are TRBV11-3 and TRBJ1-4, with D perhaps TRBD1 (6 bases). Germline V lookup: CDR1 SGHNT, CDR2 YENEEA. V was pared by 0 bases and J by 4 bases, with 12 bases between. The CDR3 has 16 amino acids. CDR3 protein: CASSLDNAGDNEKLFF. DNA for the CDR3: TGTGCCAGCAGCTTAGATAACGCAGGGGATAATGAAAAACTGTTTTTT.

The chain joins TRBV5-1 to TRBJ2-7, with D possibly TRBD1 on 6 matching bases. The CDR3 is 13 residues long. The V gene's germline CDR1 is SGHRS and CDR2 YFSETQ. V was shortened by 4 bases and J by 3 bases, with 11 bases between the two germline ends. The CDR3 nucleotides are TGCGCCAGCAGCGCAGGGGTCATCTACGAGCAGTACTTC. This translates into CASSAGVIYEQYF.

This clonotype has a count of ten or more. The junction departs from the called germline gene at one end, perhaps through a read error. The V gene is TRBV12-3 or TRBV12-4, the J gene TRBJ2-5, with a tentative D call TRBD1 (6 bases). This CDR3 contains 13 residues. The CDR3 DNA follows: TGTGCCAGCAGCTTAGGGGGCCAAGAGACCCAGTACTTC. This sequence encodes CASSLGGQETQYF.

CDR3 sequence reads: CASSSCTGDTQYF. CDR3 nucleotides: TGTGCCAGCAGCTCCTGCACAGGGGATACGCAGTATTTT. The rearrangement joins TRBV5-6 to TRBJ2-3; TRBD1 is a possible D gene (6 bases). The CDR3 sequence is 13 residues long. Germline lookup yields CDR1 SGHDT and CDR2 YYEEEE. Trimming shortened V by 3 bases and J by 6 bases, and 11 bases separated the two germline ends.

The CDR3 bases are TGTGCCAGCAGCAAAGGACTCACGAGGGTCCAAGAGACCCAGTACTTC. Protein product: CASSKGLTRVQETQYF. The chain uses TRBV14 and TRBJ2-5, with TRBD2 as a possible D gene (5 bases). V gave up 5 bases and J gave up 1 base, with 17 bases separating them. This CDR3 comprises 16 residues. Germline CDR1 SGHDN, CDR2 FVKESK.

At least ten counts were recorded for this clonotype. The chain joins TRBV7-2 to TRBJ2-7, with 12 bases fitting TRBD1. The CDR3 loop spans 14 amino acids. V shed 3 bases and J 6 bases; nucleotides not matched to a gene: 3. Germline V gene lookup returns CDR1 SGHTA and CDR2 FQGNSA. CDR3 residues: CASSFRDRGREQYF. The CDR3 DNA reads TGTGCCAGCAGCTTCCGGGACAGGGGGCGCGAGCAGTACTTC. Looking up the rest from reference TRBV7-2 and TRBJ2-7 gives the full variable domain: GAGVSQSPSNKVTEKGKDVELRCDPISGHTALYWYRQSLGQGLEFLIYFQGNSAPDKSGLPSDRFSAERTGGSVSTLTIQRTQQEDSAVYLCASSFRDRGREQYFGPGTRLTVT.

As for this clonotype: Sequence at one end of the junction differs from germline and may be a read error. The CDR3 region has the DNA TGCGCCAGCCGCACGGGGGGTTCCTACAATGGGCAGTTCTTC. The encoded protein is CASRTGGSYNGQFF. V gene TRBV5-1 combines with J gene TRBJ2-1; 7 bases agree with TRBD2. The CDR3 runs to 14 residues. CDR1 and CDR2 (germline): SGHRS, YFSETQ.

This chain connects TRBV5-1 to TRBJ2-7; D is undetermined. The CDR3 runs 13 residues. V lost 5 bases to trimming and J lost 0 bases, with 9 bases between them. Germline CDR1 SGHRS, CDR2 YFSETQ. CDR3 sequence: CASRGLISYEQYF. In DNA form, the CDR3 reads TGCGCCAGCAGAGGCCTTATCTCCTACGAGCAGTACTTC.

The table lists this clonotype with many counts. The chain employs TRBV29-1 and TRBJ2-5; TRBD2 agrees at 12 bases. CDR1 is SQVTM, CDR2 ANQGSEA, per germline. This CDR3 is built from 18 residues. The J segment lost 4 bases and the V segment lost 3 bases, leaving 15 bases of the junction unmatched. The CDR3 sequence: CSVESLAGGWVPPETQYF. In DNA, the CDR3 is TGCAGCGTTGAGAGTCTAGCGGGGGGGTGGGTCCCCCCAGAGACCCAGTACTTC. The whole variable domain, filled in from reference TRBV29-1 and TRBJ2-5, reads SAVISQKPSRDICQRGTSLTIQCQVDSQVTMMFWYRQQPGQSLTLIATANQGSEATYESGFVIDKFPISRPNLTFSTLTVSNMSPEDSSIYLCSVESLAGGWVPPETQYFGPGTRLLVL.

The J gene is TRBJ2-1, the V gene TRBV3-1; 7 bases map to TRBD2. The CDR3 covers 13 residues. Germline V gives CDR1 LGHDT, CDR2 YNNKEL (reference sequence). The ends lost 1 base at V and 13 bases at J; junction bases unmatched: 7. CDR3 residues: CASSQGTGTKQFF. CDR3 in DNA: TGTGCCAGCAGCCAAGGGACCGGGACTAAACAGTTCTTC.

The V call is TRBV2, the J call TRBJ1-1; D unclear. The CDR3 is made up of 13 amino acids. V was pared by 6 bases and J by 5 bases, with 13 bases between. Germline V gives CDR1 SNHLY, CDR2 FYNNEI. Here the CDR3 DNA reads TGTGCCAGCAGGAGGGAGTCCGGGACTGAAGCTTTCTTT. This sequence encodes CASRRESGTEAFF. The entire variable domain, with the rest obtained from reference TRBV2 and TRBJ1-1, is as follows: EPEVTQTPSHQVTQMGQEVILRCVPISNHLYFYWYRQILGQKVEFLVSFYNNEISEKSEIFDDQFSVERPDGSNFTLKIRSTKLEDSAMYFCASRRESGTEAFFGQGTRLTVV.

Written as DNA, the CDR3 is TGTGCCACCAGCAGAGAGGGAACAGGGGGCCCCTACAATGAGCAGTTCTTC. Its translation: CATSREGTGGPYNEQFF. V is TRBV15 and J is TRBJ2-1; 9 bases fit TRBD1. The length of the CDR3 is 17 residues. Per the germline V gene, CDR1 is LNHNV and CDR2 is YYDKDF (reference sequence). J gave up 2 bases and V 0 bases, and 5 bases lay outside the gene matches.

This clonotype was detected a few times. The chain uses TRBV20-1 and TRBJ1-4; no reliable D call. Germline CDR1 is DFQATT and CDR2 is SNEGSKA (reference sequence). Trimming stripped 6 bases from V and 3 bases from J, with 11 bases between. There are 13 residues in the CDR3. The CDR3 DNA follows: TGCAGTGCCCGAGGGATCCCTAATGAAAAACTGTTTTTT. Translation: CSARGIPNEKLFF.

With respect to this clonotype: One end of the junction does not line up with germline, which may come from a read error. V and J are TRBV4-2 and TRBJ1-4; no firm D call. The CDR3 is made up of 15 amino acids. CDR1 and CDR2 from the germline V gene are LGHNA and YNFKEQ. The CDR3 loop reads CACSQSRQTHEKLFF. The CDR3 region has the DNA TGTGCCTGCAGCCAATCGCGGCAGACCCATGAAAAACTGTTTTTT.

Comment on this clonotype: One end of the junction fails to match germline, which may point to a read error. The rearrangement uses TRBV6-5 and TRBJ2-3; D assignment may be TRBD1 or TRBD2 (5 bases each). CDR3 size: 19 residues. Germline CDR1 is MNHEY and CDR2 is SVGAGI. The CDR3 loop reads CASSYSTVVPKASTGTQYF. The CDR3 nucleotides are TGTGCCAGCAGTTACTCGACGGTAGTCCCTAAGGCTAGCACAGGTACGCAGTATTTT.

The chain employs TRBV7-2 and TRBJ1-2; D not certain. With 4 bases removed from V and 1 base from J, the gap between germline ends came to 13 bases. From germline, CDR1 is SGHTA and CDR2 FQGNSA. This CDR3 comprises 15 residues. CDR3 sequence reads: CASSSSSDVNYGYTF. DNA for the CDR3: TGTGCCAGCAGCTCCTCGAGCGACGTTAACTATGGCTACACCTTC. The variable domain in full, completed from reference TRBV7-2 and TRBJ1-2, reads GAGVSQSPSNKVTEKGKDVELRCDPISGHTALYWYRQSLGQGLEFLIYFQGNSAPDKSGLPSDRFSAERTGGSVSTLTIQRTQQEDSAVYLCASSSSSDVNYGYTFGSGTRLTVV.

The genes are TRBV4-1 and TRBJ2-3, with D unresolved. This CDR3 is 14 amino acids long. Trimming removed 0 bases at V and 3 bases at J, with 7 bases between. The germline CDR1 and CDR2 sequences are MGHRA and YSYEKL. CDR3 in DNA: TGCGCCAGCAGCCAAGACTCGCCTACAGATACGCAGTATTTT. This sequence encodes CASSQDSPTDTQYF.

V gene TRBV27 combines with J gene TRBJ2-1; TRBD2 matches at 9 bases. The CDR3 is 14 amino acids. Germline V lookup: CDR1 MNHEY, CDR2 SMNVEV (reference sequence). The trim removed 6 bases at V and 6 bases at J, leaving 6 bases unmatched. DNA for the CDR3: TGTGCCAGCAGCAGGCGGGGGGGTGCCAATGAGCAGTTCTTC. This encodes CASSRRGGANEQFF.